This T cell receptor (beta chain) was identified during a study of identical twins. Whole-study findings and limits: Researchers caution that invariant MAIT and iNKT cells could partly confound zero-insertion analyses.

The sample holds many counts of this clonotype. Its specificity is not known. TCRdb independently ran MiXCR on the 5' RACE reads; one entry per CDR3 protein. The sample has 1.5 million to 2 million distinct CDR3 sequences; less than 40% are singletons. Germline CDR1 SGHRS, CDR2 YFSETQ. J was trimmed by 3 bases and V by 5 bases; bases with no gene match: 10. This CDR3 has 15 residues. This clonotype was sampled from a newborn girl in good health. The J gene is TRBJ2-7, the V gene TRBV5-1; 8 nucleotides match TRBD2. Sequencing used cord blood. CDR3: CASSVLASGYYEQYF. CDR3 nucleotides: TGCGCCAGCAGTGTGTTGGCTAGCGGGTACTACGAGCAGTACTTC.